This passage covers 30 T cell receptor beta chains from one sample sequenced in a study of STAT5B mutations in CD4+ large granular lymphocyte leukemia. TCRdb keeps only in-frame clones here, not all; method: immunoSEQ multiplex PCR. The sample consists of about 8,200 clones, roughly nine tenths of them appearing once. Input material: PBMCs. These receptors were obtained from a woman aged 70 to 79 with CD4+ T-cell large granular lymphocyte leukemia.

V gene TRBV6-6 combines with J gene TRBJ1-1; D not resolved. The CDR3 sequence is 16 residues long. Germline CDR1 reads MNHNY; CDR2 reads SVGAGI (reference sequence). V gave up 0 bases and J gave up 4 bases, with 15 bases separating them. The CDR3 DNA is TGTGCCAGCAGTTACTCGACCGGGCGCGGTTCCACTGAAGCTTTCTTT. Translation: CASSYSTGRGSTEAFF.

The rearrangement uses TRBV5-5 and TRBJ2-1, with D unclear. CDR1 SGHKS and CDR2 YYEKEE come from the germline V gene (reference sequence). The V end was cut by 6 bases, the J end by 3 bases, with 16 bases between. The CDR3 consists of 15 residues. CDR3 residues: CASIIRTDGYNEQFF. The DNA for the CDR3 is TGTGCCAGCATTATTCGCACAGATGGCTACAATGAGCAGTTCTTC.

The chain recombines TRBV9 with TRBJ2-7, with a tentative D call TRBD2 (6 bases). The CDR3 runs 13 residues. V lost 0 bases to trimming and J lost 8 bases, with 12 bases between them. Per the germline V gene, CDR1 is SGDLS and CDR2 is YYNGEE. The DNA for the CDR3 is TGTGCCAGCAGCGTAGTCCTTGCGGGGCAGCAGTACTTC. Its protein product is CASSVVLAGQQYF.

The chain recombines TRBV30 with TRBJ1-5, with 9 bases lining up with TRBD1. The V gene's germline CDR1 is GTSNPN and CDR2 SVGIG (reference sequence). V was clipped by 5 bases and J by 3 bases; unmatched bases: 5. This CDR3 spans 14 amino acids. CDR3 DNA: TGTGCCTGGGGGGGACAGGGCGCCAATCAGCCCCAGCATTTT. Translation: CAWGGQGANQPQHF.

The chain uses TRBV4-3 and TRBJ1-5; D unclear. Germline loops: CDR1 LGHNA, CDR2 YSLEER. The CDR3 is made up of 15 amino acids. The V end lost 0 bases, the J end lost 5 bases, and 11 bases lay between the germline ends. CDR3 coding DNA: TGCGCCAGCAGCCAAGATCCACAGCCTGATCAGCCCCAGCATTTT. Its translation: CASSQDPQPDQPQHF.

The rearrangement links TRBV29-1 to TRBJ2-1; TRBD2 might be the D (5 bases). Germline V gives CDR1 SQVTM, CDR2 ANQGSEA. V dropped 7 bases and J dropped 2 bases, with 9 bases sitting between them. The CDR3 contains 12 residues. The CDR3 spells CSAGWPYNEQFF. As DNA, the CDR3 is TGCAGCGCGGGGTGGCCCTACAATGAGCAGTTCTTC.

This chain connects TRBV27 to TRBJ2-3; TRBD2 agrees at 7 bases. The junction had 7 bases not matched to a gene; V was cut back by 6 bases and J by 1 base. The CDR3 loop spans 15 amino acids. In germline, CDR1 is MNHEY, CDR2 SMNVEV (reference sequence). The CDR3 region has the DNA TGTGCCAGCAGGGATATGGGGGGGGGCACAGATACGCAGTATTTT. This translates into CASRDMGGGTDTQYF.

The chain combines TRBV7-2 with TRBJ1-5; no definite D call. The V end lost 1 base, the J end lost 8 bases, and 15 bases lay between the germline ends. CDR3 length equals 15 residues. Germline lookup yields CDR1 SGHTA and CDR2 FQGNSA. The CDR3 is CASSLEGRPEKPQHF. The DNA for the CDR3 is TGTGCCAGCAGCTTAGAAGGCAGGCCTGAGAAGCCCCAGCATTTT.

The V gene is TRBV11-2, the J gene TRBJ1-2; D remains ambiguous. The V gene's germline CDR1 is SGHAT and CDR2 FQNNGV. The CDR3 loop spans 14 amino acids. V lost 1 base, J lost 4 bases, and 10 bases lay in between. Here the CDR3 DNA reads TGTGCCAGCAGCTTAGGCTCGGAGAGCTATGGCTACACCTTC. It yields the protein CASSLGSESYGYTF. Looking up the rest from reference TRBV11-2 and TRBJ1-2 gives the full variable domain: EAGVAQSPRYKIIEKRQSVAFWCNPISGHATLYWYQQILGQGPKLLIQFQNNGVVDDSQLPKDRFSAERLKGVDSTLKIQPAKLEDSAVYLCASSLGSESYGYTFGSGTRLTVV.

The rearrangement joins TRBV25-1 to TRBJ2-3, with TRBD2 identical over 8 bases. This CDR3 region has 15 residues. V lost 3 bases, J lost 4 bases, and 6 bases stayed unmatched. Germline V gene data show CDR1 as MGHDK and CDR2 as SYGVNS. CDR3 protein: CASSDGVGGADTQYF. CDR3 DNA: TGTGCCAGCAGTGACGGAGTCGGGGGGGCAGATACGCAGTATTTT.

The chain recombines TRBV27 with TRBJ2-2; D might be TRBD1 (6 bases). Germline V gene lookup returns CDR1 MNHEY and CDR2 SMNVEV (reference sequence). Trimming took off 6 bases at V and 10 bases at J, with 18 bases between the two ends. This CDR3 is built from 14 residues. The CDR3 coding sequence is TGTGCCAGCAGCTCAAACTCAGGGGCCATGGAGCTGTTTTTT. This codes for CASSSNSGAMELFF.

The DNA for the CDR3 is TGTGCCAGCCTCGCCCTTCCCGTCTATGGCTACACCTTC. Amino acid sequence: CASLALPVYGYTF. The chain is built from TRBV28 and TRBJ1-2; D unresolved. Trimming stripped 8 bases from V and 4 bases from J, with 14 bases between. This CDR3 comprises 13 residues. CDR1 MDHEN and CDR2 SYDVKM come from the germline V gene.

This clone has just a few counts. The V call is TRBV2, the J call TRBJ1-2, with TRBD1 identical over 7 bases. CDR1 and CDR2 (germline): SNHLY, FYNNEI. V was pared by 11 bases and J by 4 bases, with 10 bases of the junction left unmatched. The length of the CDR3 is 13 residues. CDR3 loop: CASYRDSSYGYTF. The CDR3 nucleotides read TGTGCCTCCTACCGGGACAGCAGCTATGGCTACACCTTC.

The chain joins TRBV6-5 to TRBJ1-5, with a possible D match to TRBD1 (5 bases). Trimming took 6 bases from V and 1 from J, leaving 7 bases between them. CDR1 and CDR2 from the germline V gene are MNHEY and SVGAGI. The CDR3 contains 13 residues. CDR3 protein: CASRRQSNQPQHF. As DNA, the CDR3 is TGTGCCAGCAGGCGACAGAGCAATCAGCCCCAGCATTTT.

The table lists this clone with a few counts. The chain couples TRBV9 to TRBJ2-5, with D tentatively TRBD1 (6 bases). V lost 3 bases, J lost 1 base, and 10 bases lay in between. Germline-derived CDR1 and CDR2 are SGDLS and YYNGEE. This CDR3 has 14 amino acids. The chain's CDR3 is CASSAGHIQETQYF. Written as DNA, the CDR3 is TGTGCCAGCAGCGCGGGACACATCCAAGAGACCCAGTACTTC. The entire variable domain, with the rest obtained from reference TRBV9 and TRBJ2-5, is as follows: DSGVTQTPKHLITATGQRVTLRCSPRSGDLSVYWYQQSLDQGLQFLIQYYNGEERAKGNILERFSAQQFPDLHSELNLSSLELGDSALYFCASSAGHIQETQYFGPGTRLLVL.

CDR3 loop: CASSNEGGNEKLFF. The CDR3 DNA sequence: TGTGCCAGCAGTAATGAGGGGGGTAATGAAAAACTGTTTTTT. The chain employs TRBV25-1 and TRBJ1-4; tentative D call: TRBD1 (6 bases). CDR1 MGHDK and CDR2 SYGVNS come from the germline V gene. Trimming removed 5 bases at V and 4 bases at J, with 11 bases between. The CDR3 is 14 residues long.

In its sample, this clone was seen once. The CDR3 spells CASSASGRGVEKLFF. CDR3 in DNA: TGTGCCAGCAGTGCCTCAGGCAGGGGGGTAGAAAAACTGTTTTTT. The chain employs TRBV6-6 and TRBJ1-4; 7 bases match TRBD1. CDR1 and CDR2 (germline): MNHNY, SVGAGI (reference sequence). The CDR3 contains 15 residues. Unmatched junction bases numbered 11, after V lost 5 bases and J lost 8 bases.

V usage is TRBV4-2 and J usage is TRBJ1-2, with a possible D match to TRBD1 (6 bases). CDR1 is LGHNA, CDR2 YNFKEQ, per germline. The V and J ends lost 5 bases and 4 bases respectively, with 17 bases between them. The CDR3 contains 15 residues. The CDR3: CASSSNGQLIYGYTF. The CDR3 DNA sequence: TGTGCCAGCAGCAGCAACGGACAGCTTATCTATGGCTACACCTTC.

J is TRBJ1-1 and V is TRBV5-6, with D unresolved. Germline V CDR1 and CDR2: SGHDT, YYEEEE. Trimming pared 5 bases from V and 0 bases from J, leaving 14 bases between. There are 15 residues in the CDR3. CDR3 region: CASRFTALLNTEAFF. The CDR3 coding sequence is TGTGCCAGCAGGTTTACAGCCTTATTGAACACTGAAGCTTTCTTT.

The chain carries TRBV30 and TRBJ1-3; D not certain. The germline gives CDR1 GTSNPN, CDR2 SVGIG (reference sequence). V was pared by 0 bases and J by 4 bases, with 7 bases between. The CDR3 sequence is 13 residues long. The CDR3 DNA reads TGTGCCTGGAGTGTGCTGGGGGGAAACACCATATATTTT. The encoded protein is CAWSVLGGNTIYF. Using reference TRBV30 and TRBJ1-3 for the parts outside the CDR3, the full variable domain is SQTIHQWPATLVQPVGSPLSLECTVEGTSNPNLYWYRQAAGRGLQLLFYSVGIGQISSEVPQNLSASRPQDRQFILSSKKLLLSDSGFYLCAWSVLGGNTIYFGEGSWLTVV.

The chain recombines TRBV19 with TRBJ1-4, with D tentatively TRBD1 (6 bases). The ends were cut back, 6 bases at V and 5 bases at J, with 13 bases in the middle. This CDR3 contains 14 residues. The germline V gene has CDR1 LNHDA and CDR2 SQIVND (reference sequence). The CDR3, as DNA: TGTGCCAGTAGCCCGACAGGATCCAATGAAAAACTGTTTTTT. Translating gives CASSPTGSNEKLFF.

V is TRBV6-5 and J is TRBJ2-3; D gene unclear. Germline V gene lookup returns CDR1 MNHEY and CDR2 SVGAGI. This CDR3 spans 16 amino acids. Trimming took off 1 base at V and 0 bases at J, with 11 bases between the two ends. CDR3 in DNA: TGTGCCAGCAGTTACTTCCCCGGTTCTAGCACAGATACGCAGTATTTT. Protein product: CASSYFPGSSTDTQYF.

The J gene is TRBJ2-7, the V gene TRBV30; the D is unclear. The germline V gene has CDR1 GTSNPN and CDR2 SVGIG (reference sequence). The CDR3 is 11 amino acids. V was clipped by 5 bases and J by 4 bases, with 9 bases between them. The CDR3 reads CAWGNGYEQYF. In DNA form, the CDR3 reads TGTGCCTGGGGTAATGGGTACGAGCAGTACTTC.

The V and J genes are TRBV7-2 and TRBJ1-1; D is unclear. The CDR3 runs to 12 residues. CDR1 and CDR2 (germline): SGHTA, FQGNSA. Trimming cost V 8 bases and J 6 bases, with 13 bases left between them. In nucleotides, the CDR3 is TGTGCCAGCCGCCTCGGCCCCTCTGAAGCTTTCTTT. Translation gives CASRLGPSEAFF. The full variable domain, its missing parts supplied by reference TRBV7-2 and TRBJ1-1, is GAGVSQSPSNKVTEKGKDVELRCDPISGHTALYWYRQSLGQGLEFLIYFQGNSAPDKSGLPSDRFSAERTGGSVSTLTIQRTQQEDSAVYLCASRLGPSEAFFGQGTRLTVV.

V gene TRBV5-4 combines with J gene TRBJ2-7; D gene unclear. Per germline, CDR1 SGHNT and CDR2 YYREEE (reference sequence). The CDR3 totals 13 residues. Between the trimmed V and J ends, which lost 0 bases and 3 bases, there was a span of 7 bases. The CDR3 coding sequence is TGTGCCAGCAGCTTGGCCGGGTTCTACGAGCAGTACTTC. Translation gives CASSLAGFYEQYF.

Worth noting for this clone: At one boundary the junction diverges from the germline segment, which might be a read error. V gene TRBV7-7 combines with J gene TRBJ2-5; 8 nucleotides line up with TRBD2. Germline values: CDR1 SSHAT, CDR2 FNYEAQ (reference sequence). This CDR3 has 13 residues. This chain's CDR3 is CASSGGGGETQYF. The CDR3, as DNA: TGTGCTAGCAGCGGGGGAGGGGGTGAGACCCAGTACTTC.

The chain combines TRBV10-3 with TRBJ2-7, with D possibly TRBD2 on 7 matching bases. Germline-derived CDR1 and CDR2 are ENHRY and SYGVKD. Trimming removed 10 bases from V and 0 bases from J, with 16 bases in between. The CDR3 covers 14 residues. CDR3 bases: TGTGCCACGCAATCGGGGGGCAGCTCCTACGAGCAGTACTTC. This translates into CATQSGGSSYEQYF.

The V call is TRBV11-3, the J call TRBJ2-2; D perhaps matches TRBD2 (6 bases). The ends were cut back, 6 bases at V and 15 bases at J, with 17 bases in the middle. Germline V gives CDR1 SGHNT, CDR2 YENEEA. This CDR3 is built from 12 residues. DNA for the CDR3: TGTGCCAGCAGTCCAGCGGGCAGGGTAATGTTTTTT. This encodes CASSPAGRVMFF.

The chain uses TRBV7-2 and TRBJ2-2; 8 bases are shared with TRBD1. The CDR3 extends over 15 amino acids. The V gene's germline CDR1 is SGHTA and CDR2 FQGNSA. V lost 7 bases and J lost 5; bases outside the gene matches: 9. This chain's CDR3 is CASTTGGRETGELFF. DNA for the CDR3: TGTGCCAGCACCACAGGGGGGCGAGAAACCGGGGAGCTGTTTTTT.

This chain uses TRBV28 with TRBJ1-1; D possibly corresponds to TRBD1 (5 bases). CDR1 is MDHEN, CDR2 SYDVKM, per germline. V gave up 7 bases and J gave up 4 bases, with 16 bases separating them. The CDR3 runs 14 residues. CDR3 sequence reads: CASMTSSRGTEAFF. The CDR3 DNA is TGTGCCAGCATGACGTCTTCTAGGGGCACTGAAGCTTTCTTT.